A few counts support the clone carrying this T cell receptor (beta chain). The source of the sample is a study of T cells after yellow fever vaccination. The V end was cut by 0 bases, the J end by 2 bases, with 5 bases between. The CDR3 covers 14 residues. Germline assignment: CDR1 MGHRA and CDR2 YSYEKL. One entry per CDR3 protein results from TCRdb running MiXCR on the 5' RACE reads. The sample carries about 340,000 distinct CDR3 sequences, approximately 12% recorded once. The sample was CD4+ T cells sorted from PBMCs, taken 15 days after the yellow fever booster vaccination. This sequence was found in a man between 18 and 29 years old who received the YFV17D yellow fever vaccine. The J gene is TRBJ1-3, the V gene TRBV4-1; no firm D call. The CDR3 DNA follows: TGCGCCAGCAGCCAAGAGGTCGCTGGAAACACCATATATTTT. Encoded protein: CASSQEVAGNTIYF.